This T cell receptor beta chain stems from a study of OX40 agonist ivuxolimab in advanced cancers. Study-level background: Ivuxolimab, which targeted the costimulatory receptor OX40 (CD134), was an agonistic, fully human IgG2 monoclonal antibody. A male proportion of 70% to 90% and a mean age of 60 years, ranging from 23 to 79, were recorded for the dose-escalation cohort. Partial responses were achieved by three dose-escalation patients, of whom one had hepatocellular carcinoma and two had cutaneous melanoma. Of the 50 to 55 dose-escalation patients, hepatocellular carcinoma was present in around 19, melanoma in roughly 15, renal cell carcinoma in 9 and head and neck cancer in 9. The monotherapy dose-escalation portion (N of about 50 patients) of the phase I ivuxolimab trial is reported in the paper. Intravenous ivuxolimab was administered to patients every 2 weeks at six dose levels: 0.01, 0.1, 0.3, 1.5, 3 and 10 mg/kg. Peripheral TCRbeta sequencing aimed to test whether ivuxolimab altered TCR sequence diversity and caused clonal T-cell expansion. Prior anti-PD-1, anti-PD-L1 or anti-CTLA-4 therapy was permitted, and checkpoint inhibitors had been received by about 36% of dose-escalation patients.

What the research found in general, with its limitations: Low levels of normalized T-cell clonal expansion were also seen in some nonresponding patients. The antigen specificity of the clonally expanded peripheral T cells was not determined. Clonal expansion of both CD4+ and CD8+ blood T cells was observed from baseline to week 6 at doses 0.1 to 3.0 mg/kg. After ivuxolimab, expanded clones were on average more numerous among CD8+ T cells than among CD4+ T cells. In the 0.1-3.0 mg/kg groups, partial responders had among the lowest normalized peripheral clonal expansion, particularly in CD8+ T cells.

Taken from the germline V gene (reference sequence), the CDR1 and CDR2 loops are SEHNR and FQNEAQ. A distance of 15 bases separates the germline ends of V and J, which lose 4 bases and 0 bases respectively. From the cysteine up to the phenylalanine, the CDR3 has a length of 16 residues. The retained sequence is limited to the CDR3, 48 bases, with the frame set at the first base. Genomic DNA was extracted from sorted cells for sequencing of the TCRbeta CDR3 region. The immunoSEQ Assay was used to sequence the TCRbeta CDR3 regions. TCRdb provides this immuneACCESS table in a form limited to in-frame rearrangements. Some clones are lacking; in checked studies, under half of them reflect an unresolved V gene, and why the rest are absent is not known. Here the sample has 50,000 to 55,000 clones; over 80% occur a single time. Less than 2% of the sample belongs to the ten largest clones. The trial excluded patients who had a history of autoimmune disease or were on systemic immunosuppression. In every dose cohort, peripheral blood was drawn for TCR sequencing at baseline, cycle 4 day 1, and cycle 7 day 1. The samples were drawn from a first-in-human, open-label, multicenter phase I dose-escalation trial of ivuxolimab. Adults with locally advanced or metastatic melanoma, renal cell, hepatocellular, or head and neck squamous cell carcinoma were enrolled in the trial. Before TCR sequencing, CD4+ T cells and CD8+ T cells were sorted from peripheral blood as separate populations.

This clone was detected only a few times. The antigen it binds to is not known. Base qualities are not provided; no much larger clone lies one nucleotide away. The TCR was taken from an adult with an advanced solid tumor such as melanoma, head and neck, liver or kidney cancer. The sequences come from CD4+ or CD8+ T cells sorted from blood, collected in a trial of the OX40 agonist ivuxolimab. Recombination linked TRBV7-9 to TRBJ2-5; the D region possibly corresponds to TRBD1 (7 bases align). CDR3 sequence: CASSSRDSGYQETQYF. The sequenced DNA is TGTGCCAGCAGCTCGCGGGACAGTGGGTACCAAGAGACCCAGTACTTC.